Listed here are 12 T cell receptor beta chains from one sample, sequenced in a study of T cells after posttransplantation cyclophosphamide. Sequencing was performed with immunoSEQ multiplex PCR; in TCRdb, only in-frame clones are kept and a portion is missing. This sample has about 2,000 clones, with 60% to 75% found just once. Busulfan-fludarabine conditioning, marrow transplant, and cyclophosphamide on days +3 and +4 were administered. The source material was PBMCs, sampled just under 35 days after a stem cell transplant with posttransplant cyclophosphamide. The receptors derive from a male patient in his fifties or sixties who received an allogeneic stem cell transplant from a related donor and was CMV-positive. Certain T cells may be donor cells from the graft.

This clone is hyperexpanded within its sample. The junction shows a germline mismatch at one end, possibly a read error. This rearrangement joins TRBV5-1 to TRBJ1-2, with D tentatively TRBD1 (6 bases). This CDR3 is 11 amino acids long. Germline CDR1 is SGHRS and CDR2 is YFSETQ. In DNA, the CDR3 is TGCGCCAGCAGCTTGGGACAGGAGGCCTCCTTC. Amino acids: CASSLGQEASF.

The chain recombines TRBV7-2 with TRBJ2-7; 9 nucleotides match TRBD2. V dropped 6 bases and J dropped 0; count of bases not matched to a gene: 6. The CDR3 is 15 residues long. Germline values: CDR1 SGHTA, CDR2 FQGNSA. The CDR3 loop reads CASRAGLALSYEQYF. Here the CDR3 DNA reads TGTGCCAGCAGGGCGGGACTAGCTCTCTCCTACGAGCAGTACTTC.

The V and J genes are TRBV30 and TRBJ2-7, with 10 bases fitting TRBD1. Looked up from germline, CDR1 is GTSNPN and CDR2 is SVGIG (reference sequence). The CDR3 is 14 residues long. Trimming removed 3 bases from V and 5 bases from J; junction bases left unmatched: 7. Here the CDR3 DNA reads TGTGCCTGGAGCCCGGGACAGGGGCGCCACGAGCAGTACTTC. Translated: CAWSPGQGRHEQYF.

The chain employs TRBV6-6 and TRBJ2-7; TRBD1 matches at 7 bases. CDR1 is MNHNY, CDR2 SVGAGI, per germline (reference sequence). The CDR3 runs 14 residues. The J segment lost 1 base and the V segment lost 6 bases, leaving 6 bases of the junction unmatched. The CDR3 nucleotides read TGTGCCAGCAGATCGGGACAGTCGTCCTACGAGCAGTACTTC. Translation gives CASRSGQSSYEQYF.

The gene calls are TRBV7-9 and TRBJ2-5; 8 bases are a match to TRBD1. CDR3 length: 15 residues. Germline V gene data show CDR1 as SEHNR and CDR2 as FQNEAQ (reference sequence). The V and J ends lost 5 bases and 4 bases, in that order; junction bases with no gene match: 9. Here the CDR3 reads CASSPPGGEGETQYF. DNA for the CDR3: TGTGCCAGCAGCCCGCCAGGGGGCGAAGGAGAGACCCAGTACTTC.

The rearrangement joins TRBV30 to TRBJ2-1; D remains ambiguous. CDR3 length: 15 amino acids. Germline V gene data show CDR1 as GTSNPN and CDR2 as SVGIG (reference sequence). Trimming pared 0 bases from V and 2 bases from J, leaving 11 bases between. The CDR3 loop is CAWSVNSRAYNEQFF. For the CDR3, the DNA is TGTGCCTGGAGTGTAAACTCCCGGGCCTACAATGAGCAGTTCTTC.

Only a few counts were recorded for this clone. The chain uses TRBV6-6 and TRBJ2-7; TRBD1 is a possible D gene (5 bases). CDR1 and CDR2 (germline): MNHNY, SVGAGI (reference sequence). V lost 7 bases and J lost 0, with 13 bases in between. The CDR3 is 14 amino acids. The CDR3 DNA is TGTGCCAGCACCCTGGGGCCGATCTCCTACGAGCAGTACTTC. Translated, it gives CASTLGPISYEQYF.

The J gene is TRBJ2-7, the V gene TRBV30, with 7 bases fitting TRBD1. The ends lost 1 base at V and 13 bases at J; junction bases unmatched: 7. Germline CDR1 reads GTSNPN; CDR2 reads SVGIG (reference sequence). This CDR3 comprises 11 residues. In DNA form, the CDR3 reads TGTGCCTGGAGTGCAACAGGGGTCTCCTACTTC. Its protein is CAWSATGVSYF.

This chain uses TRBV7-9 with TRBJ2-5; the D gene is possibly TRBD2 (5 bases). The ends were cut back, 7 bases at V and 0 bases at J, with 24 bases in the middle. The CDR3 spans 18 residues. The germline gives CDR1 SEHNR, CDR2 FQNEAQ (reference sequence). CDR3 nucleotides: TGTGCCAGCAAGACTACCCCAGAAAGGGCCTCGTACCAAGAGACCCAGTACTTC. It encodes CASKTTPERASYQETQYF.

The gene calls are TRBV9 and TRBJ1-1; unclear D gene. V was shortened by 4 bases and J by 1 base, with 14 bases between the two germline ends. This CDR3 contains 15 residues. The germline V gene encodes CDR1 SGDLS and CDR2 YYNGEE. CDR3 loop: CASSPTRHTNTEAFF. CDR3 bases: TGTGCCAGCAGCCCCACCAGGCACACGAACACTGAAGCTTTCTTT.

This chain uses TRBV28 with TRBJ1-1, with D unclear. The V end lost 8 bases, the J end lost 2 bases, and 12 bases lay between the germline ends. The germline V gene encodes CDR1 MDHEN and CDR2 SYDVKM. This CDR3 is built from 13 residues. The CDR3, as DNA: TGTGCCAGCTGCGGGGAGTCCAACACTGAAGCTTTCTTT. It translates to CASCGESNTEAFF.

The chain carries TRBV9 and TRBJ2-7, with TRBD2 identical over 8 bases. This CDR3 has 13 amino acids. Germline lookup yields CDR1 SGDLS and CDR2 YYNGEE. J lost 9 bases, V lost 4 bases, and 9 bases had no gene match. The CDR3 here is CASSSPTSGRQYF. CDR3 DNA: TGTGCCAGCAGCTCCCCTACTAGCGGTCGGCAGTACTTC.